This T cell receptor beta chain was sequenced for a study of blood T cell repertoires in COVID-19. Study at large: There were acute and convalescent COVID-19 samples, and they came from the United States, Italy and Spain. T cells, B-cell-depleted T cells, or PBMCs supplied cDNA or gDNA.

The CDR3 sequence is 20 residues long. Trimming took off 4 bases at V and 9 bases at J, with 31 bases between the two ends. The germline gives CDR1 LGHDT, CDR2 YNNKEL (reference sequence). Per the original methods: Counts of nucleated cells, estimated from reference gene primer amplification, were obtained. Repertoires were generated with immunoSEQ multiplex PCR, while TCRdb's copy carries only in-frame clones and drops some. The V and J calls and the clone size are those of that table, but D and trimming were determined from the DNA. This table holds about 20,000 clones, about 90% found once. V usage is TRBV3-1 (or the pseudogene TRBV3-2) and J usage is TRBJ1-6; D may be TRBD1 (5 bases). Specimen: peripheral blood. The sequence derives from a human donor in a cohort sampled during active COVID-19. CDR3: CASSPFAGKGLVGSFSPLHF. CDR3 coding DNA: TGTGCCAGCAGCCCCTTCGCAGGGAAGGGTTTGGTTGGCAGTTTTTCACCCCTCCACTTT.